Listed below are T cell receptor beta chains from one sample, sequenced in a study of vaccination and CD4 T cells after COVID-19. Each CDR3 protein is one row after TCRdb ran MiXCR on the PCR reads. In the table there are about 29,000 distinct CDR3 sequences, approximately 66% of which are singletons. These TCRs are of unknown antigen specificity. The material was CD4+ T cells from blood, cultured in vitro, obtained after SARS-CoV-2 vaccination. These TCRs come from a human donor who received a COVID-19 vaccine. Both conserved end residues are part of each CDR3. D genes are given only for firm matches. Expanded clones are given a class, and other clones once, few, many or no size at all.

clone size: few; J gene: TRBJ1-1; D gene: NA; V gene: TRBV19; CDR3 DNA: TGTGCCAGTAGTATGAACAGGGTGAACACTGAAGCTTTCTTT; CDR3 protein: CASSMNRVNTEAFF
clone size: NA; J gene: TRBJ2-2; D gene: NA; V gene: TRBV10-2; CDR3 DNA: TGCGCCAGCAGTGACTTAGGGTCTCGCGACACCGGGGAGCTGTTTTTT; CDR3 protein: CASSDLGSRDTGELFF
clone size: few; J gene: TRBJ2-2; D gene: NA; V gene: TRBV27; CDR3 DNA: TGTGCCAGCAGTTTATTACAGCCGAACACCGGGGAGCTGTTTTTT; CDR3 protein: CASSLLQPNTGELFF
clone size: NA; J gene: TRBJ1-1; D gene: NA; V gene: TRBV20-1; CDR3 DNA: TGCAGTGCTAGTCCCGGGGCGGGCACTGAAGCTTTCTTT; CDR3 protein: CSASPGAGTEAFF
clone size: few; J gene: TRBJ1-1; D gene: NA; V gene: TRBV11-3; CDR3 DNA: TGTGCCAGCAGCTTTTGGGGTAGCACTGAAGCTTTCTTT; CDR3 protein: CASSFWGSTEAFF
clone size: NA; J gene: TRBJ2-1; D gene: NA; V gene: TRBV21-1; CDR3 DNA: TGTGCCAGCAGCAAAGACCCCCTAGCGGGGGGGGAGTACAATGAGCAGTTCTTC; CDR3 protein: CASSKDPLAGGEYNEQFF
clone size: NA; J gene: TRBJ1-6; D gene: TRBD1; V gene: TRBV11-2; CDR3 DNA: TGTGCCAGCAGCTCGACAGGGAGCTGGTCACCCCTCCACTTT; CDR3 protein: CASSSTGSWSPLHF
clone size: NA; J gene: TRBJ1-2; D gene: NA; V gene: TRBV2; CDR3 DNA: TGTGCCAGCAGTGAATCCGCCAGGGCCTATGGCTACACCTTC; CDR3 protein: CASSESARAYGYTF
clone size: once; J gene: TRBJ2-1; D gene: TRBD1; V gene: TRBV20-1; CDR3 DNA: TGCAGTACCTACGGGACAGGGGGTCAGAATGAGCAGTTCTTC; CDR3 protein: CSTYGTGGQNEQFF
clone size: once; J gene: TRBJ1-2; D gene: NA; V gene: TRBV20-1; CDR3 DNA: TGCAGTGCTTTAAAGGGGGTCGCTAACTATGGCTACACCTTC; CDR3 protein: CSALKGVANYGYTF
clone size: NA; J gene: TRBJ2-3; D gene: TRBD2; V gene: TRBV10-3; CDR3 DNA: TGTGCCATCAGGCCAACTAGCGGGGGGATTTCAGATACGCAGTATTTT; CDR3 protein: CAIRPTSGGISDTQYF
clone size: NA; J gene: TRBJ1-2; D gene: NA; V gene: TRBV15; CDR3 DNA: TGTGCCACCAGCAGAGGCCGCCGAGGGTGGGATGGCTACACCTTC; CDR3 protein: CATSRGRRGWDGYTF
clone size: NA; J gene: TRBJ1-3; D gene: TRBD1; V gene: TRBV7-2; CDR3 DNA: TGTGCCAGCAGCACTAACAGGGGCCCGTTTGGAAACACCATATATTTT; CDR3 protein: CASSTNRGPFGNTIYF
clone size: NA; J gene: TRBJ2-7; D gene: NA; V gene: TRBV7-8; CDR3 DNA: TGTGCCAGCAGCACCCTGGCAGGGGAAAGGGAGCAGTACTTC; CDR3 protein: CASSTLAGEREQYF
clone size: NA; J gene: TRBJ2-7; D gene: TRBD1; V gene: TRBV7-6; CDR3 DNA: TGTGCCAGCAGCTTCCGACAGGGAGACAGCGAGCAGTACTTC; CDR3 protein: CASSFRQGDSEQYF
clone size: few; J gene: TRBJ1-3; D gene: NA; V gene: TRBV30; CDR3 DNA: TGTGCCTGGAGAACAGGTAGAAACACCATATATTTT; CDR3 protein: CAWRTGRNTIYF
clone size: few; J gene: TRBJ1-1; D gene: NA; V gene: TRBV7-9; CDR3 DNA: TGTGCCAGCAGCTCCGGACGGACGCGCGCTGAAGCTTTCTTT; CDR3 protein: CASSSGRTRAEAFF
clone size: NA; J gene: TRBJ2-4; D gene: NA; V gene: TRBV7-2; CDR3 DNA: TGTGCCAGCAGCTTAGCGTTTGACCATAAAAACATTCAGTACTTC; CDR3 protein: CASSLAFDHKNIQYF
clone size: NA; J gene: TRBJ2-1; D gene: TRBD2; V gene: TRBV24-1; CDR3 DNA: TGTGCCACCAGTAATCCGCGGGGGGTCATAAGCGGTGAGCAGTTCTTC; CDR3 protein: CATSNPRGVISGEQFF
clone size: NA; J gene: TRBJ2-7; D gene: NA; V gene: TRBV6-1; CDR3 DNA: TGTGCCAGCAGTGAATTATTCTCGAGGACACCCTACTTC; CDR3 protein: CASSELFSRTPYF
clone size: NA; J gene: TRBJ2-1; D gene: TRBD1; V gene: TRBV14; CDR3 DNA: TGTGCCAGCAGCCCACAGGGGACGCCCTACAATGAGCAGTTCTTC; CDR3 protein: CASSPQGTPYNEQFF
clone size: NA; J gene: TRBJ1-6; D gene: NA; V gene: TRBV7-3; CDR3 DNA: TGTGCCAGCAGCTTGGGCCCCAATTCACCCCTCCACTTT; CDR3 protein: CASSLGPNSPLHF
clone size: once; J gene: TRBJ2-7; D gene: TRBD2; V gene: TRBV6-1; CDR3 DNA: TGTCAAAGCGGGACCGTCGAGCAGTACTTC; CDR3 protein: CQSGTVEQYF
clone size: few; J gene: TRBJ1-2; D gene: NA; V gene: TRBV12-3/TRBV12-4; CDR3 DNA: TGTGCCAGCAGTTTAATCCAGGAAGGCGGCTACACCTTC; CDR3 protein: CASSLIQEGGYTF
clone size: NA; J gene: TRBJ2-1; D gene: TRBD2; V gene: TRBV12-3/TRBV12-4; CDR3 DNA: TGTGCCAGCAGTTTAGTACTGGCGGGGGGGCCGCGGGATGAGCAGTTCTTC; CDR3 protein: CASSLVLAGGPRDEQFF
clone size: NA; J gene: TRBJ2-3; D gene: TRBD2; V gene: TRBV24-1; CDR3 DNA: TGTGCCACCAGACCGACTAGCGGGGCCCAAACAATCACAGATACGCAGTATTTT; CDR3 protein: CATRPTSGAQTITDTQYF
clone size: NA; J gene: TRBJ2-3; D gene: NA; V gene: TRBV30; CDR3 DNA: TGTGCCTGGAGTGGTCCCATAGATACGCAGTATTTT; CDR3 protein: CAWSGPIDTQYF
clone size: NA; J gene: TRBJ2-5; D gene: TRBD2; V gene: TRBV6-5; CDR3 DNA: TGTGCCAGCAGTTACGGTTTCGGGCTAGCGGGGGAGACCCAGTACTTC; CDR3 protein: CASSYGFGLAGETQYF
clone size: once; J gene: TRBJ2-3; D gene: TRBD1; V gene: TRBV12-3/TRBV12-4; CDR3 DNA: TGTGCCAGCAGTGGGACAGGGTGGATGAATACGCAGTATTTT; CDR3 protein: CASSGTGWMNTQYF
clone size: NA; J gene: TRBJ2-5; D gene: NA; V gene: TRBV2; CDR3 DNA: TGTGCCAGCAGTGAAGAGAGAGTTTACCAAGAGACCCAGTACTTC; CDR3 protein: CASSEERVYQETQYF
clone size: NA; J gene: TRBJ1-2; D gene: NA; V gene: TRBV19; CDR3 DNA: TGTGCCAGTACCAGGGGAGATGGCTACACCTTC; CDR3 protein: CASTRGDGYTF
clone size: few; J gene: TRBJ2-7; D gene: TRBD1; V gene: TRBV19; CDR3 DNA: TGTGCCAGTAGGGATCCGGGACAGGGGGACGAGCAGTACTTC; CDR3 protein: CASRDPGQGDEQYF
clone size: NA; J gene: TRBJ2-5; D gene: TRBD1; V gene: TRBV24-1; CDR3 DNA: TGTGCCACCAGTGACTCGGGACAGGGGGAGACCCAGTACTTC; CDR3 protein: CATSDSGQGETQYF
clone size: NA; J gene: TRBJ2-3; D gene: NA; V gene: TRBV7-2; CDR3 DNA: TGTGCCAGCAGCTTAAGGGCGGGGTCGGGCACAGATACGCAGTATTTT; CDR3 protein: CASSLRAGSGTDTQYF
clone size: NA; J gene: TRBJ2-2; D gene: TRBD1; V gene: TRBV10-1; CDR3 DNA: TGCGCCAGCAGTCTTCGACAGGGGGCCGGGGGGGAGCTGTTTTTT; CDR3 protein: CASSLRQGAGGELFF
clone size: NA; J gene: TRBJ2-5; D gene: TRBD1; V gene: TRBV6-5; CDR3 DNA: TGTGCCAGCAGTTCGGACAGGGAACCAGAGACCCAGTACTTC; CDR3 protein: CASSSDREPETQYF
clone size: NA; J gene: TRBJ1-3; D gene: TRBD1; V gene: TRBV25-1; CDR3 DNA: TGTGCCAGCAGAGACCGGGACAGGGGAAACACCATATATTTT; CDR3 protein: CASRDRDRGNTIYF
clone size: NA; J gene: TRBJ1-6; D gene: NA; V gene: TRBV19; CDR3 DNA: TGTGCCAGTAGTAGCCCACTCGGACGGCGAAATTCACCCCTCCACTTT; CDR3 protein: CASSSPLGRRNSPLHF
clone size: NA; J gene: TRBJ2-1; D gene: TRBD1; V gene: TRBV2; CDR3 DNA: TGTGCCAGCAGTGAACCGGGGGACAGGGAAGGTGAAGTCTACAATGAGCAGTTCTTC; CDR3 protein: CASSEPGDREGEVYNEQFF
clone size: NA; J gene: TRBJ1-2; D gene: TRBD1; V gene: TRBV27; CDR3 DNA: TGTGCCAGCAGCCAAACAGGGGTATATGGCTACACCTTC; CDR3 protein: CASSQTGVYGYTF
clone size: NA; J gene: TRBJ1-1; D gene: NA; V gene: TRBV30; CDR3 DNA: TGTGCCTGGAGTCAAGAAAGAGGGCAGGAAGCTTTCTTT; CDR3 protein: CAWSQERGQEAFF
clone size: NA; J gene: TRBJ1-6; D gene: TRBD1; V gene: TRBV9; CDR3 DNA: TGTGCCAGCAGCGTGGGACAGGGTGAGAATTCACCCCTCCACTTT; CDR3 protein: CASSVGQGENSPLHF
clone size: NA; J gene: TRBJ1-2; D gene: TRBD1; V gene: TRBV18; CDR3 DNA: TGTGCCAGCTCACCTAACAGGGGCGATTCTGGCTACACCTTC; CDR3 protein: CASSPNRGDSGYTF
clone size: NA; J gene: TRBJ1-6; D gene: NA; V gene: TRBV7-9; CDR3 DNA: TGTGCCAGGATTGGCCCGGAGAGTTCACCCCTCCACTTT; CDR3 protein: CARIGPESSPLHF
clone size: NA; J gene: TRBJ1-6; D gene: TRBD1; V gene: TRBV6-4; CDR3 DNA: TGTGCCAGCAATGGGCTCTGGGACAGGGCCCCTTCACCCCTCCACTTT; CDR3 protein: CASNGLWDRAPSPLHF
clone size: medium-sized; J gene: TRBJ1-1; D gene: NA; V gene: TRBV10-3; CDR3 DNA: TGTGCCATCAGTGATCAAGGGTATGGAGAAGAAGCTTTCTTT; CDR3 protein: CAISDQGYGEEAFF
clone size: NA; J gene: TRBJ2-5; D gene: NA; V gene: TRBV19; CDR3 DNA: TGTGCCAGTAGTATAGGGGGGCCGCCTAGGGAGACCCAGTACTTC; CDR3 protein: CASSIGGPPRETQYF
clone size: few; J gene: TRBJ1-3; D gene: NA; V gene: TRBV20-1; CDR3 DNA: TGCAGTGCTAGTTCGGCGGTCTCTGGAAACACCATATATTTT; CDR3 protein: CSASSAVSGNTIYF
clone size: NA; J gene: TRBJ1-2; D gene: NA; V gene: TRBV12-3/TRBV12-4; CDR3 DNA: TGTGCCAGCAGTTTTACCTTGGGCATTGGCTACACCTTC; CDR3 protein: CASSFTLGIGYTF
clone size: NA; J gene: TRBJ1-1; D gene: NA; V gene: TRBV18; CDR3 DNA: TGTGCCAGCTCACCACGGGGGGCGGTGGCTGAAGCTTTCTTT; CDR3 protein: CASSPRGAVAEAFF